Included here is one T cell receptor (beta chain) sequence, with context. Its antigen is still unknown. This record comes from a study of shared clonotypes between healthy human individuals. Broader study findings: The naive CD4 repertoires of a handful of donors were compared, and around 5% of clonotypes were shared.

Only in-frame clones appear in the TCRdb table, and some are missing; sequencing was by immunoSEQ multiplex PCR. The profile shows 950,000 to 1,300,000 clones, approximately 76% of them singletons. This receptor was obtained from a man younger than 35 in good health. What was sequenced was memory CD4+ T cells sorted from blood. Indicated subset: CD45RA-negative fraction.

The CDR3 DNA sequence: TGTGCCAGCAGTGAAGCCCCGGGACAGGGGTACGAGCAGTACTTC. It yields the protein CASSEAPGQGYEQYF. The gene calls are TRBV6-1 and TRBJ2-7; 10 nucleotides match TRBD1. Germline trimming cut 0 bases from V and 4 bases from J; bases unmatched to any gene: 3. In germline, CDR1 is MNHNS, CDR2 SASEGT. The CDR3 covers 15 residues.